What follows is one T cell receptor beta chain and its context. Antigen specificity is unknown. Germline CDR1 and CDR2: MNHEY and SMNVEV (reference sequence). This CDR3 has 14 residues. Use of 60 Vbeta and 13 Jbeta primers characterized the PCR. Sequenced by immunoSEQ multiplex PCR; TCRdb stores in-frame clones only, minus some. The sample lists roughly 180,000 clones; nearly 80% were seen once. These data belong to a study of cytomegalovirus exposure and HLA in healthy donors. Study-level results: Solely CMV serostatus was available to characterize immune exposure. Later on, a genetic analysis was performed. It linked a missense variant in DCLRE1C with V- and J-gene trimming of TCR beta.

The receptor's source is a female donor in good health and CMV-seronegative. Sequencing was performed on PBMCs. This chain connects TRBV27 to TRBJ2-5, with TRBD1 identical over 12 bases. The DNA end is a closer match to TRBJ2-7, so the J assignment may be wrong. The chain's CDR3 is CASSLGQGAFEQYF. The CDR3 bases are TGTGCCAGCAGTCTGGGACAGGGGGCTTTCGAGCAGTACTTC.